This T cell receptor beta chain was found in a study of blood T cell repertoires in COVID-19. Study at large: Spain, Italy and the United States supplied samples that represented acute and convalescent COVID-19. PBMCs, B-cell-depleted T cells, or T cells provided the cDNA or gDNA that made up the material.

The CDR3 runs to 14 residues. V lost 3 bases to trimming and J lost 8 bases, with 13 bases between them. Per the germline V gene, CDR1 is MNHNS and CDR2 is SASEGT. In the authors' workflow: Scientists estimated how many nucleated cells there were by amplifying reference gene primers. Sequencing was performed with immunoSEQ multiplex PCR; in TCRdb, only in-frame clones are kept and a portion is missing. V and J calls and clone size follow that table, whereas D and trimming were derived from the DNA. Among about 80,000 clones, 88% were seen once, and the ten largest hold under 7.5%. The material sequenced was peripheral blood. This TCR derives from a woman of 80 years or more with acute or convalescent COVID-19. The chain combines TRBV6-1 with TRBJ1-4; no definite D call. The DNA for the CDR3 is TGTGCCAGCAGTGAGCGGGCCAGAGGAGAAAAACTGTTTTTT. Residues: CASSERARGEKLFF.